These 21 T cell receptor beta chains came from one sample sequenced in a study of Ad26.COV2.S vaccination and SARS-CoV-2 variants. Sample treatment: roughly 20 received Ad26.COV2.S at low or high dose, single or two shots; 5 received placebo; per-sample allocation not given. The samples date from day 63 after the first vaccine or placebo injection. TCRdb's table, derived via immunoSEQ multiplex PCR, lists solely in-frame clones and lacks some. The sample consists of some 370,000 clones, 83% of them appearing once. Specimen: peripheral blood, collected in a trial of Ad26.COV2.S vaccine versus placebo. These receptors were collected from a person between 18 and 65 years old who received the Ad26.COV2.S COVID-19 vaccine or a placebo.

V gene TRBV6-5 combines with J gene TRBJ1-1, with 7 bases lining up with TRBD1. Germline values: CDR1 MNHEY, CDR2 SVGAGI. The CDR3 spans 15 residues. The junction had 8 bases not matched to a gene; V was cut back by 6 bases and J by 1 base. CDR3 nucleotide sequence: TGTGCCAGCAGCGCTCTGGGGACAGCGAACACTGAAGCTTTCTTT. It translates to CASSALGTANTEAFF.

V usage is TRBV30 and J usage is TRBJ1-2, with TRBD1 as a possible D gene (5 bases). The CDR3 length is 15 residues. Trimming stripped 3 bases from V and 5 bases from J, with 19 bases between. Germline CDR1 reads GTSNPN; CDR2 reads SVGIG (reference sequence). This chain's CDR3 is CAWSAAGGIGYGYTF. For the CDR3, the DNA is TGTGCCTGGAGCGCAGCCGGGGGGATAGGGTATGGCTACACCTTC.

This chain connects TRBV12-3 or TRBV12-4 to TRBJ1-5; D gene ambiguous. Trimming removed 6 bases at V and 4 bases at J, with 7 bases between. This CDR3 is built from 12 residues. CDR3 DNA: TGTGCCAGCAGGCTTAGTAATCAGCCCCAGCATTTT. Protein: CASRLSNQPQHF.

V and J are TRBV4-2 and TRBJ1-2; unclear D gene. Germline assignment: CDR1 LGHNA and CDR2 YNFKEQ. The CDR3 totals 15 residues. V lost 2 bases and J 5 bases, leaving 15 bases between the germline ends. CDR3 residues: CASSQINPSRYGYTF. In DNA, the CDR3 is TGTGCCAGCAGCCAAATTAACCCCAGTCGGTATGGCTACACCTTC.

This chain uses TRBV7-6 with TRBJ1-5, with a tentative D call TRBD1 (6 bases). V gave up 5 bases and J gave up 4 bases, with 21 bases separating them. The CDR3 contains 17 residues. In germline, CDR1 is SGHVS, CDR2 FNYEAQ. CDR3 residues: CASSPRQGGIGNQPQHF. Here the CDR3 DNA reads TGTGCCAGCAGCCCGCGCCAAGGGGGAATTGGGAATCAGCCCCAGCATTTT.

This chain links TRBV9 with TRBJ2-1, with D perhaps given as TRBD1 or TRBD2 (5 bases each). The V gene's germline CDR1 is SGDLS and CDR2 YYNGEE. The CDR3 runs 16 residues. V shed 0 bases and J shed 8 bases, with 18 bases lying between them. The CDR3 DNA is TGTGCCAGCAGCGTAGAGGGGACCACGAGTTTGGATGAGCAGTTCTTC. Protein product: CASSVEGTTSLDEQFF.

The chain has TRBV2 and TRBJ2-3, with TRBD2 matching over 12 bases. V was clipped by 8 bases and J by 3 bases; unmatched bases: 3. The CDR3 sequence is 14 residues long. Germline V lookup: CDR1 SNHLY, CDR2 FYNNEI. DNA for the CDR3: TGTGCCAGCTACGGACTAGCGGGAACAGATACGCAGTATTTT. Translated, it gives CASYGLAGTDTQYF.

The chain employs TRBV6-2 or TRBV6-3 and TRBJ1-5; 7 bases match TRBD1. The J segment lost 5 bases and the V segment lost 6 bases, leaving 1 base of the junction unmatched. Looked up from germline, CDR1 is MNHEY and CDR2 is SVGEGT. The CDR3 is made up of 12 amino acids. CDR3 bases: TGTGCCAGCAGCACAGGGGATCAGCCCCAGCATTTT. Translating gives CASSTGDQPQHF.

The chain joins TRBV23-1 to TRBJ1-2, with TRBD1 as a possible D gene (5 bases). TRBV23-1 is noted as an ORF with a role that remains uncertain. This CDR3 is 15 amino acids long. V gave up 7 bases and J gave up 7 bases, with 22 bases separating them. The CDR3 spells CASTPLHRFDRGYTF. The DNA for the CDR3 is TGCGCCAGCACCCCGCTTCACAGGTTTGATCGTGGCTACACCTTC.

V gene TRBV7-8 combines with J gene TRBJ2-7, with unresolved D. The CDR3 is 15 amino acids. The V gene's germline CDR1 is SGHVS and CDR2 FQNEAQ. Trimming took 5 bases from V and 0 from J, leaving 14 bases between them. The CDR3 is CASSRISGPSYEQYF. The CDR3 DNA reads TGTGCCAGCAGCCGAATTAGTGGGCCCTCCTACGAGCAGTACTTC.

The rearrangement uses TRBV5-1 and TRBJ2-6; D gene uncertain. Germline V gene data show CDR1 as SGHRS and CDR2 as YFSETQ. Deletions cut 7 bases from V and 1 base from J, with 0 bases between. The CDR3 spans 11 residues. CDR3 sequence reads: CASSGANVLTF. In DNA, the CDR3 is TGCGCCAGCTCTGGGGCCAACGTCCTGACTTTC.

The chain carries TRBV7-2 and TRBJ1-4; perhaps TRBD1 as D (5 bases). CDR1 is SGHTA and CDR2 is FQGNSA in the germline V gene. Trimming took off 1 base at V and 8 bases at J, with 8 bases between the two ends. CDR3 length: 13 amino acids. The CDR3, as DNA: TGTGCCAGCAGCTTAGGGCGGGGGGAAAAACTGTTTTTT. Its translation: CASSLGRGEKLFF.

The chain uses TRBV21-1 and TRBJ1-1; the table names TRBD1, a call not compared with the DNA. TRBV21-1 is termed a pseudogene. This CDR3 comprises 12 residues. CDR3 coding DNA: TGTGCCAGACTGACAGTGAACACTGAAGCTTTCTTT. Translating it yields CARLTVNTEAFF.

CDR3 nucleotides: TGTGCCAGCAGTATTACTAGCTACGAGCAGTACTTC. Its protein product is CASSITSYEQYF. The genes are TRBV2 and TRBJ2-7, with D possibly being TRBD2 (5 bases). This CDR3 is 12 amino acids long. Deletions cut 5 bases from V and 3 bases from J, with 8 bases between. Germline CDR1 and CDR2: SNHLY and FYNNEI.

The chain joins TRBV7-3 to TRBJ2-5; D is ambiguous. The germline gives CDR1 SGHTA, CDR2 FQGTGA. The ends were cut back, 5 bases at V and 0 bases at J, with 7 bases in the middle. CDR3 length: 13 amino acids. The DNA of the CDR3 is TGTGCCAGCAGCACCCAGTACCAAGAGACCCAGTACTTC. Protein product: CASSTQYQETQYF.

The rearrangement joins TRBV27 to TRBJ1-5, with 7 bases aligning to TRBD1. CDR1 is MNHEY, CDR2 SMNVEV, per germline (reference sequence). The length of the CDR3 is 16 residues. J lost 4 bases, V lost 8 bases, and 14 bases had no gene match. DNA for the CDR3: TGTGCCAGCGCACCCGCCCCAGGGGGGCCTAATCAGCCCCAGCATTTT. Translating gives CASAPAPGGPNQPQHF.

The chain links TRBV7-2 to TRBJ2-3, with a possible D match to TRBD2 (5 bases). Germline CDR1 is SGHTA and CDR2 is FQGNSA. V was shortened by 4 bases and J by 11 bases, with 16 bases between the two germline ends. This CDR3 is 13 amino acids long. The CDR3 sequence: CASSSAGFRGQYF. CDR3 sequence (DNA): TGTGCCAGCAGCTCTGCCGGGTTCCGGGGGCAGTATTTT.

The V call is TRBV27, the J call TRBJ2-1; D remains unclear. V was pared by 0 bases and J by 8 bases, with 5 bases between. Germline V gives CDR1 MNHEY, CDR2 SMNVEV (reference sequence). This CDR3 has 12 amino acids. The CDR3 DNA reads TGTGCCAGCAGTTTATCAGGAGATGAGCAGTTCTTC. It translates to CASSLSGDEQFF.

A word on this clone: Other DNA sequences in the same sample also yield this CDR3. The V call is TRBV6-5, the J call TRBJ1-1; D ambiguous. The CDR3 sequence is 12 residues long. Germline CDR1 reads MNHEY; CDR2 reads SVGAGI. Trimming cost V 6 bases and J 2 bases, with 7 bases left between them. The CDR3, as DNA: TGTGCCAGCAGCCGACTTAACACTGAAGCTTTCTTT. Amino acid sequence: CASSRLNTEAFF.

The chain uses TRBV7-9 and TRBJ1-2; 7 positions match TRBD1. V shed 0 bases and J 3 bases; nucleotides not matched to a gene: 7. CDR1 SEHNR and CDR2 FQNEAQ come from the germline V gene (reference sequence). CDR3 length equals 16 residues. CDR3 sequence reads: CASSLADRARDYGYTF. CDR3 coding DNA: TGTGCCAGCAGCTTAGCCGACAGGGCCCGGGACTATGGCTACACCTTC.

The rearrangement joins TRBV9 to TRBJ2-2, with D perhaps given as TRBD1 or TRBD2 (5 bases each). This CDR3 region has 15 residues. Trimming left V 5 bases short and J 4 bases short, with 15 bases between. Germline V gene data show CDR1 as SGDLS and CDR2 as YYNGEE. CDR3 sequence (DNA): TGTGCCAGCAGTGGACCGGGACGGACCACCGGGGAGCTGTTTTTT. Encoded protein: CASSGPGRTTGELFF.